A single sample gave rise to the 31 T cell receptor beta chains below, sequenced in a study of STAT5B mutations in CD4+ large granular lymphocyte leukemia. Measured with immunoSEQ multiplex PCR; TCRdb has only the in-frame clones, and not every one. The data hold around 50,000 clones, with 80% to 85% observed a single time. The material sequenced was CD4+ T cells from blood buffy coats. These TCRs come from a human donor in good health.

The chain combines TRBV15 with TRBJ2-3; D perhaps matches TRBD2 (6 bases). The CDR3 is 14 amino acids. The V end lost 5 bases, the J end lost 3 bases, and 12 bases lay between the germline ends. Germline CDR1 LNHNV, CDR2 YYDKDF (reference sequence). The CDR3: CATSRRGETDTQYF. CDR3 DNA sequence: TGTGCCACCAGCCGACGCGGGGAGACAGATACGCAGTATTTT.

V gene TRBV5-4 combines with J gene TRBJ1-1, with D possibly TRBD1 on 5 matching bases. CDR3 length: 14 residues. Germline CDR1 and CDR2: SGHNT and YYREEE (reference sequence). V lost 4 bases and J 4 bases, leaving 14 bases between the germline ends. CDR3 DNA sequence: TGTGCCAGCAGCCCCTATTACGACAGCACTGAAGCTTTCTTT. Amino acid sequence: CASSPYYDSTEAFF. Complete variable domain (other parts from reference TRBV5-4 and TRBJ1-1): ETGVTQSPTHLIKTRGQQVTLRCSSQSGHNTVSWYQQALGQGPQFIFQYYREEENGRGNFPPRFSGLQFPNYSSELNVNALELDDSALYLCASSPYYDSTEAFFGQGTRLTVV.

This chain's CDR3 is CASSSVYEQYF. The CDR3 DNA reads as TGTGCCAGCAGTTCGGTCTACGAGCAGTACTTC. V gene TRBV25-1 combines with J gene TRBJ2-7, with D unresolved. Trimming removed 5 bases from V and 3 bases from J, with 5 bases in between. Germline V gives CDR1 MGHDK, CDR2 SYGVNS. CDR3 size: 11 residues.

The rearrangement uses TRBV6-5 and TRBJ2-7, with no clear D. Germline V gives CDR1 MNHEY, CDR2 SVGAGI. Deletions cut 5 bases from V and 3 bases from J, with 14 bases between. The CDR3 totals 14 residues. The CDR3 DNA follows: TGTGCCAGCAGTGGAGACCACTCCTTCTACGAGCAGTACTTC. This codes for CASSGDHSFYEQYF.

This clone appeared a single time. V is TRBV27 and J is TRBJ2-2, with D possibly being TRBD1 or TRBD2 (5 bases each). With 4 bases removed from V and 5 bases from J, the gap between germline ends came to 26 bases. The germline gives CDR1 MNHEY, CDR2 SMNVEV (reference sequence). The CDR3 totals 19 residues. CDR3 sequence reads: CASSWEYSFGARGTGELFF. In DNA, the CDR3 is TGTGCCAGCAGTTGGGAATACAGCTTCGGGGCTAGAGGTACCGGGGAGCTGTTTTTT.

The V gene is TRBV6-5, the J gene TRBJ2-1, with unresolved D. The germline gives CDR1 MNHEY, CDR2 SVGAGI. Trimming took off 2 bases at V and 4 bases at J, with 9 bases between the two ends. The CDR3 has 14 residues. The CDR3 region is CASSYGAKYNEQFF. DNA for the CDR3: TGTGCCAGCAGTTACGGCGCCAAATACAATGAGCAGTTCTTC.

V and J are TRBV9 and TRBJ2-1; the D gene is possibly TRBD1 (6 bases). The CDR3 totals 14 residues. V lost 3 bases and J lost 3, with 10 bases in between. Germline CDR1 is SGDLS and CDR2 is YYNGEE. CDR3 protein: CASSADRYYNEQFF. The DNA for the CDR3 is TGTGCCAGCAGCGCAGACAGGTACTACAATGAGCAGTTCTTC.

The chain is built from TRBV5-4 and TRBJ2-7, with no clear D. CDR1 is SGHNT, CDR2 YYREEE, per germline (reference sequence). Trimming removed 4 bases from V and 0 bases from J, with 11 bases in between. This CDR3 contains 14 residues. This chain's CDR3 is CASSRTRSSYEQYF. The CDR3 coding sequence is TGTGCCAGCAGCAGAACAAGGAGCTCCTACGAGCAGTACTTC.

CDR3: CASTQRATNEKLFF. The CDR3 nucleotides read TGTGCCAGTACCCAACGGGCAACTAATGAAAAACTGTTTTTT. This sequence joins TRBV19 and TRBJ1-4; unclear D gene. The germline V gene encodes CDR1 LNHDA and CDR2 SQIVND (reference sequence). This CDR3 is 14 amino acids long. V was clipped by 7 bases and J by 0 bases, with 9 bases between them.

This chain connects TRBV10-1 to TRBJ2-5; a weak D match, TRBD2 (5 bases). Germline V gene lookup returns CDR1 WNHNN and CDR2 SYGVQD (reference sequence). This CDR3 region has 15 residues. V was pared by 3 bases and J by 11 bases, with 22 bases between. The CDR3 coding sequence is TGCGCCAGCAGTGATAGTCACCGCGGTTATTGGGAGCAGTACTTC. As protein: CASSDSHRGYWEQYF.

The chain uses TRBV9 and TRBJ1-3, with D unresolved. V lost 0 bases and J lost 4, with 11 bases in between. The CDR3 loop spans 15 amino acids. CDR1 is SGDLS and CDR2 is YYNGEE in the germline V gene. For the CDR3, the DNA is TGTGCCAGCAGCGTAGAAGGGTCCTTAGGAAACACCATATATTTT. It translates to CASSVEGSLGNTIYF.

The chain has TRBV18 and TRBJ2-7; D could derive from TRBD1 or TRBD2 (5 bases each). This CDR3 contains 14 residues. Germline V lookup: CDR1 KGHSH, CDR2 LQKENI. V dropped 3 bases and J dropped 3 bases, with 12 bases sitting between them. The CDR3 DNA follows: TGTGCCAGCTCACCTGGGAGAAGGGGCTACGAGCAGTACTTC. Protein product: CASSPGRRGYEQYF.

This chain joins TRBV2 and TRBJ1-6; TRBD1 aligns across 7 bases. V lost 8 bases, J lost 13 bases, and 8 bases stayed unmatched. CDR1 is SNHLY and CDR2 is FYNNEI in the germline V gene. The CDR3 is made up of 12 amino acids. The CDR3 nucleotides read TGTGCCAGCTCGGACAGGATCTGGCCCCTCCACTTT. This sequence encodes CASSDRIWPLHF.

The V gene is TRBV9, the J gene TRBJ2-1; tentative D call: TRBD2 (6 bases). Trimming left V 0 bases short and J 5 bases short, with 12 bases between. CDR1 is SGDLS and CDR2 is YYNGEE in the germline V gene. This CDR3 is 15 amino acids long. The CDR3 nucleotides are TGTGCCAGCAGCGTAGTTCCCTCTAGCGACAATGAGCAGTTCTTC. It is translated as CASSVVPSSDNEQFF.

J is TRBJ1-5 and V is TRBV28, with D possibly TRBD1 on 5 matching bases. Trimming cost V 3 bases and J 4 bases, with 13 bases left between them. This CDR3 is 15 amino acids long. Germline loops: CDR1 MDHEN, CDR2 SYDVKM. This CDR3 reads CASSLTGGGNQPQHF. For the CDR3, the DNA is TGTGCCAGCAGTTTGACCGGGGGTGGGAATCAGCCCCAGCATTTT.

The CDR3 region has the DNA TGTGCCAGCAATAGGTTAGCGTCTAGCACAGATACGCAGTATTTT. Its protein product is CASNRLASSTDTQYF. V usage is TRBV2 and J usage is TRBJ2-3; D is possibly TRBD2 (5 bases). The length of the CDR3 is 15 residues. Germline V gene data show CDR1 as SNHLY and CDR2 as FYNNEI. Trimming removed 7 bases from V and 0 bases from J, with 14 bases in between.

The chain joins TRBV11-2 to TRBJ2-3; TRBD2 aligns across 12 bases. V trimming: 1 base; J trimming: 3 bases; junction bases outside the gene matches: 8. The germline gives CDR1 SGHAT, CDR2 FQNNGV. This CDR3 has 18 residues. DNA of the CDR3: TGTGCCAGCAGCTTAGGCCTAGCGGGAGGGCGAGATACAGATACGCAGTATTTT. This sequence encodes CASSLGLAGGRDTDTQYF.

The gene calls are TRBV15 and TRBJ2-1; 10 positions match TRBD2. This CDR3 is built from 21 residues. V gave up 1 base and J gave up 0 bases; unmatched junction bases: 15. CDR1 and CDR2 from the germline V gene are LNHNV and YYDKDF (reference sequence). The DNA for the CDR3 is TGTGCCACCAGCAGAGCCGGGACTAGCGTTAGGCCCCTTGCCTCCTACAATGAGCAGTTCTTC. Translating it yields CATSRAGTSVRPLASYNEQFF.

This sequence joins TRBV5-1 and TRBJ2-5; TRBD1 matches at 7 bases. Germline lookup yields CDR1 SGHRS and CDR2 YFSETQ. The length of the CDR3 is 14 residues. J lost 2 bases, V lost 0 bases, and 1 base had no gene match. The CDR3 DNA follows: TGCGCCAGCAGCTTGGGGGACAGACAAGAGACCCAGTACTTC. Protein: CASSLGDRQETQYF.

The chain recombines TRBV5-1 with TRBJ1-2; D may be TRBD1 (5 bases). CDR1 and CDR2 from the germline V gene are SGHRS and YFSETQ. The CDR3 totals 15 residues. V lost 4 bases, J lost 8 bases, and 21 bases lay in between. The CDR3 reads CASSPYPGRQRGYTF. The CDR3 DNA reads TGCGCCAGCAGCCCGTACCCAGGGAGGCAGCGAGGCTACACCTTC.

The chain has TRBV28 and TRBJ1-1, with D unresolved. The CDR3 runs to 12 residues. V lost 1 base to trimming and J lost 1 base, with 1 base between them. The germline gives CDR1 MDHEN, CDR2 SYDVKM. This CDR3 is CASSLSNTEAFF. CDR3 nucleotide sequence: TGTGCCAGCAGTTTATCGAACACTGAAGCTTTCTTT.

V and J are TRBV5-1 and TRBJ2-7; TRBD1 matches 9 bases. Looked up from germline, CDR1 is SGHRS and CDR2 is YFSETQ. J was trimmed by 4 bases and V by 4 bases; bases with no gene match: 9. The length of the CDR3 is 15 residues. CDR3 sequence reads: CASSPSWTGVYEQYF. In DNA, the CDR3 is TGCGCCAGCAGCCCTTCTTGGACAGGGGTTTACGAGCAGTACTTC.

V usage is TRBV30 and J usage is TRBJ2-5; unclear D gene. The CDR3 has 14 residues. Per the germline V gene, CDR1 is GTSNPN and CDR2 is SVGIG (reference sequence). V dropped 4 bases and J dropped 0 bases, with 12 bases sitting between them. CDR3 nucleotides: TGTGCCTGGACTTTAGAACGGTACCAAGAGACCCAGTACTTC. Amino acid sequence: CAWTLERYQETQYF.

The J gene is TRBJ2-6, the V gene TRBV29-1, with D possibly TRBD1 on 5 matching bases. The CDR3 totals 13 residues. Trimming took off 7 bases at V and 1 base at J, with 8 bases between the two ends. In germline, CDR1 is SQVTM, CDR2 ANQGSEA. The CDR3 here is CSAQGSGANVLTF. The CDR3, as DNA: TGCAGCGCCCAGGGTTCTGGGGCCAACGTCCTGACTTTC.

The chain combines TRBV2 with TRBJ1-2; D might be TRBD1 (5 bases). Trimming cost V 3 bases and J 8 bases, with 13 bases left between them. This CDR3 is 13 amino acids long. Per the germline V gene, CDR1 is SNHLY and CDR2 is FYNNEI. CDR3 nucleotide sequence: TGTGCCAGCAGTGACAGGGTGTTAGGGGGCTACACCTTC. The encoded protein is CASSDRVLGGYTF.

CDR3 loop: CASTTDRGRGTDTQYF. As DNA, the CDR3 is TGTGCCAGCACCACGGACAGGGGGCGGGGCACAGATACGCAGTATTTT. This chain uses TRBV2 with TRBJ2-3; TRBD1 aligns across 11 bases. There are 16 residues in the CDR3. The V gene end was trimmed by 7 bases and the J gene end by 1 base; junction bases not matched to a gene: 7. Germline V gives CDR1 SNHLY, CDR2 FYNNEI.

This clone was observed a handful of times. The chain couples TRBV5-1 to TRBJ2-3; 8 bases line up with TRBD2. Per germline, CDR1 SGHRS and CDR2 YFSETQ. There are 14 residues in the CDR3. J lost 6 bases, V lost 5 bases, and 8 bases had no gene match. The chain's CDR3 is CASRVRTSGDTQYF. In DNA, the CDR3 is TGCGCCAGCAGGGTCCGAACTAGCGGCGATACGCAGTATTTT. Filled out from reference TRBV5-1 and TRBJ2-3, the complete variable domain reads KAGVTQTPRYLIKTRGQQVTLSCSPISGHRSVSWYQQTPGQGLQFLFEYFSETQRNKGNFPGRFSGRQFSNSRSEMNVSTLELGDSALYLCASRVRTSGDTQYFGPGTRLTVL.

The CDR3 sequence is CAISPENTEAFF. The CDR3 bases are TGTGCCATCAGTCCCGAGAACACTGAAGCTTTCTTT. This chain joins TRBV10-3 and TRBJ1-1, with unresolved D. Trimming pared 5 bases from V and 1 base from J, leaving 5 bases between. The CDR3 consists of 12 residues. Per the germline V gene, CDR1 is ENHRY and CDR2 is SYGVKD.

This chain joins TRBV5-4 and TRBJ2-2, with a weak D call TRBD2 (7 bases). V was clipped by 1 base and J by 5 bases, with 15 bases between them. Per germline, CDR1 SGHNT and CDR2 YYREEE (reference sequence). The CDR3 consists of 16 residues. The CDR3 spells CASSLKRGGGTGELFF. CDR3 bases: TGTGCCAGCAGCTTGAAGCGGGGAGGGGGAACCGGGGAGCTGTTTTTT. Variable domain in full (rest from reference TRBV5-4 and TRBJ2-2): ETGVTQSPTHLIKTRGQQVTLRCSSQSGHNTVSWYQQALGQGPQFIFQYYREEENGRGNFPPRFSGLQFPNYSSELNVNALELDDSALYLCASSLKRGGGTGELFFGEGSRLTVL.

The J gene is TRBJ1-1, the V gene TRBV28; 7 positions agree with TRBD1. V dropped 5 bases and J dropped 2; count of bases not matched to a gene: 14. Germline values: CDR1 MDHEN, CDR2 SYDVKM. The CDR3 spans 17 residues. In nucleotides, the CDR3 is TGTGCCAGCAGTCCACCGACAGGGTTGATGACCAACACTGAAGCTTTCTTT. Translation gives CASSPPTGLMTNTEAFF.

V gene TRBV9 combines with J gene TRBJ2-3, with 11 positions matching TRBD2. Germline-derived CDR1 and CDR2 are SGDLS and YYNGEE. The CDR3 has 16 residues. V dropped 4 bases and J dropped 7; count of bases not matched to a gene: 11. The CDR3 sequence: CASSLDLAGGLYTQYF. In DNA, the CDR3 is TGTGCCAGCAGCCTGGATCTAGCGGGGGGCCTTTATACGCAGTATTTT.